The following is a T cell receptor (beta chain) sequence with its context. It lacks a known antigen. Base qualities are not recorded, but no much larger clone differs from it by a single base. These data come from a study of blood T cell repertoires in COVID-19 (TCRdb year 2020). Regarding the study in general: The collaborator samples originated in the United States, Italy and Spain and spanned the acute and convalescent phases of COVID-19. The material from the prospective study consisted of cDNA or gDNA derived from T cells, B-cell-depleted T cells, or PBMCs. The dataset comprised deeply sampled blood TCRbeta repertoires from subjects exposed to, actively infected with, or recovered from COVID-19. The repertoires were made available in a free public database intended to serve as a resource for research on the immune response to SARS-CoV-2. The samples were drawn from the first 160 participants of the ongoing ImmuneRACE study and from 1,254 subjects provided by 6 global collaborators. A de-identified subject ID, COVID-19 status, age in years and sex were almost always included in the sample metadata. HLA class I and class II types, where available, came from metadata supplied by the sample provider rather than from assay-based typing.

TCRbeta CDR3 regions were amplified from genomic DNA using the immunoSEQ Assay, a bias-controlled multiplex PCR. The paper's data handling went like this. The number of nucleated cells in each sample was estimated from the amplification of reference gene primers within the assay. To quantify the absolute abundance of each unique TCRbeta CDR3 rearrangement, sequence reads were collapsed and filtered. For each sample, productive Simpson clonality was calculated as the square root of Simpson's diversity index across productive rearrangements. TCRdb took this table from immuneACCESS and kept in-frame rearrangements with V and J called. Such tables lack part of the clones; where checked against another copy, unresolved V genes explain under half of the gap, and the rest is unexplained. Clone size and V and J calls were adopted from that table, with D and trimming inferred from the DNA. Within this sample are 110,000 or so clones, with about four fifths of them counted one time only. The ten largest make up around 10% of the sample.

Whole blood was collected in K2EDTA tubes by collaborating institutions according to the institutions' own protocols. For TCRbeta analysis, collaborators shipped samples in one of three forms: frozen whole blood, isolated PBMCs, or DNA extracted from either of those sample types. Study-level results and caveats: Clinical and demographic metadata were provided uncurated, with the amount varying by source and participant.

This receptor was taken from a human donor in a cohort sampled during active COVID-19. Material: peripheral blood.

The CDR3 protein: CASSPGTVFNSYGYTF. The nucleotide sequence is given as TGCGCCAGCAGCCCAGGGACAGTTTTTAACTCCTATGGCTACACCTTC. Recombination joined TRBV4-1 with TRBJ1-2, and TRBD1 matches 7 of the central bases. V ends up 4 bases short and J 4 bases short, with an unmatched junction base count of 12. From the germline V gene, CDR1 is MGHRA and CDR2 is YSYEKL. The CDR3 measures 16 amino acids from cysteine to phenylalanine. CDR3 DNA is the only sequence kept; it has 48 bases, read in frame from the first base.